The 19 T cell receptor beta chains presented below share a single source sample, sequenced in a study of blood T cell repertoires in COVID-19. Sequenced by immunoSEQ multiplex PCR; TCRdb stores in-frame clones only, minus some. Here the sample spans around 130,000 clones, 80% to 90% being singletons. The specimen sequenced was peripheral blood. These receptors were taken from a man aged 65 to 79 with active or convalescent COVID-19.

The chain couples TRBV30 to TRBJ2-5; 7 bases fit TRBD2. Per germline, CDR1 GTSNPN and CDR2 SVGIG (reference sequence). V lost 3 bases to trimming and J lost 2 bases; unmatched junction nucleotides: 6. The CDR3 contains 14 residues. The CDR3 reads CAWSGIAGQETQYF. The CDR3, as DNA: TGTGCCTGGAGCGGAATAGCGGGTCAAGAGACCCAGTACTTC.

The rearrangement joins TRBV7-8 to TRBJ2-1; D is unresolved. The CDR3 spans 14 residues. CDR1 is SGHVS, CDR2 FQNEAQ, per germline. Trimming left V 5 bases short and J 4 bases short, with 12 bases between. In nucleotides, the CDR3 is TGTGCCAGCAGCCCCTTGCCACTATACAATGAGCAGTTCTTC. This translates into CASSPLPLYNEQFF.

The chain combines TRBV10-1 with TRBJ1-4; D possibly corresponds to TRBD1 (6 bases). Per the germline V gene, CDR1 is WNHNN and CDR2 is SYGVQD (reference sequence). The germline V and J ends were trimmed by 4 bases and 12 bases, with 18 bases remaining between them. This CDR3 comprises 14 residues. For the CDR3, the DNA is TGCGCCAGCAGTGGGGGGCGGTGGGCTTGGGAACTGTTTTTT. As protein: CASSGGRWAWELFF.

J is TRBJ1-2 and V is TRBV6-5, with 8 nucleotides matching TRBD1. The V gene's germline CDR1 is MNHEY and CDR2 SVGAGI. V shed 2 bases and J 6 bases; nucleotides not matched to a gene: 2. The CDR3 loop spans 13 amino acids. The CDR3 DNA reads as TGTGCCAGCAGTTACGACAGGGGCGATGGCTACACCTTC. It is translated as CASSYDRGDGYTF.

The chain recombines TRBV19 with TRBJ2-2, with 9 bases identical to TRBD2. The CDR3 extends over 15 amino acids. From germline, CDR1 is LNHDA and CDR2 SQIVND (reference sequence). The V segment lost 9 bases and the J segment 3 bases; nucleotides outside the gene matches: 8. For the CDR3, the DNA is TGTGCCAGCCTTAGCGGGAGTTGGGACACCGGGGAGCTGTTTTTT. The encoded protein is CASLSGSWDTGELFF. The entire variable domain, with the rest obtained from reference TRBV19 and TRBJ2-2, is as follows: DGGITQSPKYLFRKEGQNVTLSCEQNLNHDAMYWYRQDPGQGLRLIYYSQIVNDFQKGDIAEGYSVSREKKESFPLTVTSAQKNPTAFYLCASLSGSWDTGELFFGEGSRLTVL.

V gene TRBV11-2 combines with J gene TRBJ2-3, with a possible D match to TRBD2 (6 bases). The germline gives CDR1 SGHAT, CDR2 FQNNGV. The germline V and J ends were trimmed by 5 bases and 2 bases, with 17 bases remaining between them. This CDR3 region has 16 residues. The CDR3 region has the DNA TGTGCCAGCAGCCCCTCGGGAGCGACGAACACAGATACGCAGTATTTT. Protein product: CASSPSGATNTDTQYF.

The chain recombines TRBV13 with TRBJ1-1; 8 bases match TRBD1. Germline V CDR1 and CDR2: PRHDT, FYEKMQ (reference sequence). This CDR3 comprises 15 residues. V was clipped by 3 bases and J by 1 base; unmatched bases: 4. In DNA, the CDR3 is TGTGCCAGCAGCTTCAGACAGGGGCCGAACACTGAAGCTTTCTTT. Its translation is CASSFRQGPNTEAFF.

The V call is TRBV6-5, the J call TRBJ2-2; the match to TRBD1 covers 9 bases. The V gene's germline CDR1 is MNHEY and CDR2 SVGAGI. With V trimmed by 6 bases and J by 5 bases, 10 bases remained unmatched. The CDR3 totals 16 residues. CDR3: CASSYKGQGGTGELFF. The CDR3 DNA reads as TGTGCCAGCAGCTACAAGGGACAGGGAGGTACCGGGGAGCTGTTTTTT.

The CDR3 spells CASSLGVQGKPQHF. Here the CDR3 DNA reads TGCGCCAGCAGCTTGGGGGTTCAGGGTAAGCCCCAGCATTTT. The genes are TRBV5-1 and TRBJ1-5; maybe TRBD1 (5 bases). Germline loops: CDR1 SGHRS, CDR2 YFSETQ. The ends were cut back, 0 bases at V and 8 bases at J, with 12 bases in the middle. The CDR3 has 14 amino acids.

V and J are TRBV7-2 and TRBJ2-1; 10 bases map to TRBD2. Germline-derived CDR1 and CDR2 are SGHTA and FQGNSA. Trimming took 1 base from V and 4 from J; bases not matched to a gene: 4. CDR3 length equals 16 residues. CDR3 coding DNA: TGTGCCAGCAGCTTAGATTCTAGCGGGGGTTACAATGAGCAGTTCTTC. It specifies CASSLDSSGGYNEQFF.

J is TRBJ1-2 and V is TRBV19, with no clear D. V gave up 3 bases and J gave up 0 bases, with 11 bases separating them. CDR3 length equals 15 residues. Germline values: CDR1 LNHDA, CDR2 SQIVND (reference sequence). CDR3 loop: CASSILTASNYGYTF. DNA for the CDR3: TGTGCCAGTAGTATCCTAACAGCATCTAACTATGGCTACACCTTC.

The rearrangement links TRBV19 to TRBJ2-1; TRBD2 matches at 8 bases. The germline V gene has CDR1 LNHDA and CDR2 SQIVND (reference sequence). The CDR3 spans 17 residues. The ends lost 2 bases at V and 4 bases at J; junction bases unmatched: 10. This chain's CDR3 is CASSIPPGSGDYNEQFF. DNA of the CDR3: TGTGCCAGTAGTATACCCCCCGGTAGCGGGGATTACAATGAGCAGTTCTTC. Using reference TRBV19 and TRBJ2-1 for the parts outside the CDR3, the full variable domain is DGGITQSPKYLFRKEGQNVTLSCEQNLNHDAMYWYRQDPGQGLRLIYYSQIVNDFQKGDIAEGYSVSREKKESFPLTVTSAQKNPTAFYLCASSIPPGSGDYNEQFFGPGTRLTVL.

The chain combines TRBV24-1 with TRBJ2-7; tentatively, D is TRBD1 (6 bases). The V gene's germline CDR1 is KGHDR and CDR2 SFDVKD. Trimming stripped 4 bases from V and 8 bases from J, with 14 bases between. The CDR3 sequence is 13 residues long. The CDR3 DNA is TGTGCCACCAGTGACCCAGGGGCACAAAAGCAGTACTTC. As protein: CATSDPGAQKQYF.

This clone appeared a single time. The chain employs TRBV11-2 and TRBJ2-2; a weak D match, TRBD2 (5 bases). The CDR3 length is 15 residues. V shed 1 base and J shed 5 bases, with 11 bases lying between them. Germline-derived CDR1 and CDR2 are SGHAT and FQNNGV. CDR3 region: CASSLAGKATGELFF. The CDR3 coding sequence is TGTGCCAGCAGCTTAGCGGGGAAGGCGACCGGGGAGCTGTTTTTT.

The rearrangement joins TRBV5-1 to TRBJ2-2, with D unclear. V was pared by 7 bases and J by 3 bases, with 7 bases between. CDR1 is SGHRS and CDR2 is YFSETQ in the germline V gene. This CDR3 has 12 residues. CDR3 in amino acids: CASGTYTGELFF. CDR3 in DNA: TGCGCCAGCGGCACCTACACCGGGGAGCTGTTTTTT.

This clone was counted once. The chain is built from TRBV10-3 and TRBJ2-1, with TRBD1 matching over 9 bases. V shed 7 bases, J shed 6 bases, and the junction held 7 bases outside the gene matches. The CDR3 runs 14 residues. Germline values: CDR1 ENHRY, CDR2 SYGVKD. As DNA, the CDR3 is TGTGCCATCACCGAGGGACAGGGTTTCAATGAGCAGTTCTTC. Its translation is CAITEGQGFNEQFF.

V and J are TRBV21-1 and TRBJ2-7; the table gives TRBD2 as D, unverified against the DNA. TRBV21-1 is a documented pseudogene. The CDR3 spans 20 residues. This CDR3 is CASYPNGARGSGRAGGEQYF. In DNA form, the CDR3 reads TGTGCCAGCTATCCCAATGGGGCTAGGGGTAGCGGGAGGGCCGGCGGCGAGCAGTACTTC.

This chain links TRBV5-1 with TRBJ1-5; D unclear. This CDR3 is 13 amino acids long. Trimming shortened V by 4 bases and J by 6 bases, and 11 bases separated the two germline ends. Per the germline V gene, CDR1 is SGHRS and CDR2 is YFSETQ. The CDR3 DNA reads TGCGCCAGCAGCCTGGACGTCGGTCAGCCCCAGCATTTT. Encoded protein: CASSLDVGQPQHF.

V and J are TRBV10-3 and TRBJ1-3, with a weak D call TRBD1 (5 bases). V lost 4 bases to trimming and J lost 0 bases, with 10 bases between them. This CDR3 spans 15 amino acids. Germline loops: CDR1 ENHRY, CDR2 SYGVKD. This chain's CDR3 is CAISATEYSGNTIYF. The CDR3 DNA reads as TGTGCCATCAGTGCGACAGAGTACTCTGGAAACACCATATATTTT.